Detailed here is one TCR beta chain. What it binds is unknown. TCRdb's table, derived via immunoSEQ multiplex PCR, lists solely in-frame clones and lacks some. The sample records about 2.1 million clones, 93% being singletons. CD8 cells regarded as naive lacked CD45RO, were positively chosen for CCR7, and omitted terminally differentiated effector memory CD45RA+ cells. The data were obtained in a study of shared clonotypes between healthy human individuals. Study information: Three CD4 naive, three CD4 memory, two CD8 naive and one CD8 memory plate were used per donor.

General study findings and limits: Tissue TCR repertoires likely differ from these blood-only repertoires.

CDR1 is SGDLS, CDR2 YYNGEE, per germline. The V gene lost 0 bases and the J gene lost 4 bases, with 10 bases spanning the gap. The CDR3 length is 14 residues. What was sequenced was naive CD8+ T cells from PBMCs. The chain couples TRBV9 to TRBJ1-1; D remains unclear. This TCR was recovered from a man between 18 and 35 years old in good health. Some clones in this sample may be carry-over from other donors' samples. This CDR3 is CASSVDKGGTEAFF. CDR3 sequence (DNA): TGTGCCAGCAGCGTAGATAAGGGCGGCACTGAAGCTTTCTTT.